Shown below are 26 T cell receptor beta chains from a single sample sequenced in a study of tumor-infiltrating lymphocytes in primary liver carcinoma. Co-extracted RNA and DNA came from 20-30 mg of unsorted bulk tissue. A primer matching the constant region was used to make TCR beta cDNA from 500 ng of total RNA. Generation of the TCR beta libraries relied on three nested multiplex PCR rounds using slightly modified ARM-PCR. TRBV1-TRBV30 forward primers paired with a C-beta reverse primer drove the first two PCR rounds, 10 cycles each. Each CDR3 protein gets one entry after TCRdb re-called the multiplex PCR reads with MiXCR. The table includes 100,000 to 150,000 distinct CDR3 sequences, less than 80% detected once. The sequencing input was liver tumor tissue from sampling region 1. Subset reported: tumor region T1, superior pole. The source of these receptors is a woman aged 55-70 years with primary liver carcinoma and hepatitis B virus infection.

This clonotype turned up a few times. A much larger clone lies a single base off, so this may be a read error. The V gene is TRBV29-1, the J gene TRBJ1-1; TRBD1 matches 7 bases. The V and J ends lost 6 bases and 7 bases, in that order; junction bases with no gene match: 11. The CDR3 runs to 13 residues. CDR1 is SQVTM, CDR2 ANQGSEA, per germline. CDR3 loop: CSVGGRGGLEAFF. In DNA form, the CDR3 reads TGCAGCGTCGGAGGCAGGGGGGGACTTGAAGCTTTCTTT.

As for this clonotype: This clone may be a read error of a much larger clone one base away. The gene calls are TRBV28 and TRBJ1-2, with 8 bases fitting TRBD1. This CDR3 contains 12 residues. The J segment lost 4 bases and the V segment lost 10 bases, leaving 5 bases of the junction unmatched. Per the germline V gene, CDR1 is MDHEN and CDR2 is SYDVKM. The CDR3 region is CATGTGSYGYTF. As DNA, the CDR3 is TGTGCCACCGGGACAGGATCCTATGGCTACACCTTC.

As to this clonotype: The junction departs from the called germline gene at one end, perhaps through a read error. This chain joins TRBV5-1 and TRBJ2-1; D is possibly TRBD1 (6 bases). The CDR3 runs to 13 residues. Germline CDR1 is SGHRS and CDR2 is YFSETQ. The DNA of the CDR3 is TGCGCCAGCAGCCCGGACAGTTACAATGGGCAGTTCTTC. It specifies CASSPDSYNGQFF.

The CDR3 sequence: CASRRSHSANTGELFF. The CDR3 DNA reads TGTGCCAGCCGAAGGTCCCACTCCGCGAACACCGGGGAGCTGTTTTTT. V usage is TRBV6-5 and J usage is TRBJ2-2; D ambiguous. This CDR3 has 16 amino acids. V dropped 8 bases and J dropped 0 bases, with 16 bases sitting between them. Germline loops: CDR1 MNHEY, CDR2 SVGAGI.

As regards this clonotype: Being one base from a much bigger clone, this may be a read error. The V and J genes are TRBV29-1 and TRBJ2-1; no definite D call. The length of the CDR3 is 12 residues. CDR1 is SQVTM and CDR2 is ANQGSEA in the germline V gene. The ends were cut back, 4 bases at V and 6 bases at J, with 10 bases in the middle. CDR3 amino acids: CSVVLEFNEQFF. CDR3 coding DNA: TGCAGCGTTGTTCTGGAGTTCAATGAGCAGTTCTTC.

Regarding this clonotype: Its ends do not fully match the called genes, so a read error is possible. The chain recombines TRBV29-1 with TRBJ1-1; tentative D call: TRBD1 (5 bases). Per the germline V gene, CDR1 is SQVTM and CDR2 is ANQGSEA. CDR3 size: 13 residues. CDR3 region: CSARGDLNTEVFF. The DNA of the CDR3 is TGTAGCGCCAGAGGGGATTTGAACACTGAAGTTTTCTTT.

This clonotype was detected only once. A much more abundant neighbour one base away suggests this may be a read error. V and J are TRBV12-3 or TRBV12-4 and TRBJ2-1; 9 bases map to TRBD2. The CDR3 is 15 residues long. Here the CDR3 reads CASSSRNSGSYEEFF. CDR3 nucleotides: TGTGCCAGCAGTTCCCGTAATAGCGGGAGCTATGAGGAGTTCTTC.

The gene calls are TRBV21-1 and TRBJ2-2; the table gives TRBD2 as D, unverified against the DNA. TRBV21-1 is reported as a pseudogene. The CDR3 is 14 amino acids. CDR3 region: CASSKGGEAGKLFF. The CDR3, as DNA: TGTGCCAGCAGCAAAGGAGGGGAGGCCGGGAAGCTGTTTTTT.

As regards this clonotype: This may be a read error, as it is one base from a much larger clone. This chain links TRBV12-3 or TRBV12-4 with TRBJ1-2, with D unclear. V lost 6 bases and J lost 3, with 11 bases in between. This CDR3 is 13 amino acids long. For the CDR3, the DNA is TGTGCCAGCAGGCAGCAGGACTACTATGGCTACACCTTC. It yields the protein CASRQQDYYGYTF.

As for this clonotype: One end of the junction does not line up with germline, which may come from a read error. The chain combines TRBV11-2 with TRBJ2-1; D possibly corresponds to TRBD2 (5 bases). The germline CDR1 and CDR2 sequences are SGHAT and FQNNGV. This CDR3 has 14 amino acids. CDR3 sequence reads: CASNPDSRYRQQFF. CDR3 sequence (DNA): TGCGCCAGCAATCCGGACTCGAGGTATAGGCAGCAGTTCTTC.

About this clonotype itself: The junction departs from the called germline gene at one end, perhaps through a read error. The chain joins TRBV11-2 to TRBJ2-7, with TRBD2 matching over 14 bases. Germline assignment: CDR1 SGHAT and CDR2 FQNNGV. This CDR3 contains 20 residues. CDR3 loop: CASNAISRLAGGQKPYGQYF. DNA for the CDR3: TGTGCCAGCAATGCCATTTCCCGACTAGCGGGAGGGCAGAAACCCTACGGGCAGTACTTC.

Turning to this clonotype: This may be a read error: a much more frequent sequence differs by one nucleotide. V is TRBV6-5 and J is TRBJ1-5; D is unresolved. The CDR3 is made up of 13 amino acids. Per the germline V gene, CDR1 is MNHEY and CDR2 is SVGAGI. The CDR3 region has the DNA TGTACCAGCAGTGGTCTTGGCGGGCAGCCCCAGCATTTT. This sequence encodes CTSSGLGGQPQHF.

This chain uses TRBV11-2 with TRBJ1-4; 7 nucleotides line up with TRBD1. The CDR3 is 18 residues long. The germline gives CDR1 SGHAT, CDR2 FQNNGV. The CDR3 region has the DNA TGTGGCGGCAGATCGACAGGGACCACTCGAGCAACTAATGAAAAACTGTTTTTT. As protein: CGGRSTGTTRATNEKLFF.

Details on this clonotype: A single base separates this from a much larger clone, so it may be a read error. The J gene is TRBJ2-7, the V gene TRBV12-3 or TRBV12-4; 12 bases fit TRBD1. CDR3 length: 18 amino acids. The CDR3 is CTSTYSPSGTGGRYEQYF. The CDR3 coding sequence is TGTACCAGCACCTATTCCCCATCCGGGACAGGGGGCCGCTACGAGCAGTACTTC.

The V gene is TRBV6-5, the J gene TRBJ2-1; tentatively, D is TRBD1 or TRBD2 (7 bases each). Germline-derived CDR1 and CDR2 are MNHEY and SVGAGI. CDR3 size: 15 residues. The CDR3 here is CVNSAQGGAFNKQFF. The CDR3 bases are TGTGTCAACAGTGCCCAGGGGGGGGCCTTTAATAAGCAGTTCTTC.

There are many counts of this clonotype. The chain carries TRBV6-6 and TRBJ1-2; 7 bases are a match to TRBD1. Germline CDR1 MNHNY, CDR2 SVGAGI (reference sequence). This CDR3 spans 13 amino acids. V shed 2 bases, J shed 8 bases, and the junction held 5 bases outside the gene matches. The CDR3 loop is CASSYGNRGGYTF. CDR3 DNA: TGTGCCAGCAGTTACGGGAACAGGGGCGGCTACACCTTC.

The V gene is TRBV11-1, the J gene TRBJ1-2; the match to TRBD1 covers 9 bases. V trimming: 3 bases; J trimming: 7 bases; junction bases outside the gene matches: 6. This CDR3 has 14 residues. CDR1 and CDR2 (germline): SGHAT, FQDESV (reference sequence). CDR3 nucleotides: TGTGCCAGCAGCTTGGAAACAGGGGGCTGTGGCTACACCTTC. It codes for CASSLETGGCGYTF.

In regard to this clonotype: Being one base from a much bigger clone, this may be a read error. The chain joins TRBV6-5 to TRBJ2-7; D possibly corresponds to TRBD2 (6 bases). This CDR3 contains 17 residues. Trimming stripped 5 bases from V and 0 bases from J, with 20 bases between. CDR1 and CDR2 from the germline V gene are MNHEY and SVGAGI. The CDR3 DNA is TGTGCCAGCAGTCGCTCGTTAGCGGCAGTGCGCTCCTACGAGCAGTACTTC. The encoded protein is CASSRSLAAVRSYEQYF.

V gene TRBV7-8 combines with J gene TRBJ2-5; D might be TRBD1 or TRBD2, each matching 5 bases. Germline-derived CDR1 and CDR2 are SGHVS and FQNEAQ. This CDR3 has 15 residues. V gave up 1 base and J gave up 2 bases, with 11 bases separating them. CDR3 protein: CASSLGGPTQETQYF. In DNA, the CDR3 is TGTGCCAGCAGCTTAGGGGGACCCACGCAAGAGACCCAGTACTTC. Full variable domain (rest looked up from reference TRBV7-8 and TRBJ2-5): GAGVSQSPRYKVAKRGQDVALRCDPISGHVSLFWYQQALGQGPEFLTYFQNEAQLDKSGLPSDRFFAERPEGSVSTLKIQRTQQEDSAVYLCASSLGGPTQETQYFGPGTRLLVL.

The chain joins TRBV5-4 to TRBJ2-3, with a weak D call TRBD2 (5 bases). This CDR3 contains 17 residues. The ends were cut back, 4 bases at V and 0 bases at J, with 18 bases in the middle. Germline V CDR1 and CDR2: SGHNT, YYREEE (reference sequence). In nucleotides, the CDR3 is TGTGCCAGCAGCCCAGGATTCAGCGGAATTAGCACAGATACGCAGTATTTT. Translating gives CASSPGFSGISTDTQYF.

This clonotype was recorded many times. This sequence joins TRBV11-2 and TRBJ2-1; 8 bases agree with TRBD2. Per germline, CDR1 SGHAT and CDR2 FQNNGV. With V trimmed by 0 bases and J by 4 bases, 8 bases remained unmatched. CDR3 size: 17 residues. The CDR3 DNA follows: TGTGCCAGCAGCTTAGATCGTACTAGCGGATTTTACAATGAGCAGTTCTTC. It codes for CASSLDRTSGFYNEQFF.

In the case of this clonotype: A much more abundant neighbour one base away suggests this may be a read error. The chain employs TRBV12-3 or TRBV12-4 and TRBJ2-3, with TRBD2 matching 7 bases. The length of the CDR3 is 15 residues. J gave up 5 bases and V 3 bases, and 8 bases lay outside the gene matches. The CDR3 reads CASSFGGVRIDTQYF. The CDR3 coding sequence is TGTGCCAGCAGTTTTGGGGGGGTGAGGATAGATACGCAGTATTTT.

The chain is built from TRBV6-5 and TRBJ1-5, with TRBD1 matching over 10 bases. Germline CDR1 MNHEY, CDR2 SVGAGI. The V gene end was trimmed by 6 bases and the J gene end by 5 bases; junction bases not matched to a gene: 7. CDR3 length equals 15 residues. The CDR3 bases are TGTGCCAGCAGCCGCGGACAGGGGGGCGATCAGCCCCAGCATTTT. It specifies CASSRGQGGDQPQHF.

As concerns this clonotype: The CDR3 carries no conserved terminal phenylalanine or tryptophan, so it likely arises from a read error. No DNA is shown, since the ends of the CDR3 on it are uncertain; the CDR3 is the one TCRdb lists. This chain uses TRBV11-2 with TRBJ2-1. Germline lookup yields CDR1 SGHAT and CDR2 FQNNGV. The CDR3 region is 12 residues in length, termini included. CDR3 residues: CASSPQIREKFL.

This clonotype appeared once. The junction departs from the called germline gene at one end, perhaps through a read error. V gene TRBV7-8 combines with J gene TRBJ2-1; TRBD2 is a possible D gene (5 bases). Germline lookup yields CDR1 SGHVS and CDR2 FQNEAQ. The CDR3 length is 16 residues. The CDR3 DNA reads as TGTGTCAGCAGCCCTGGGAGACTATCCTTTTACAATGAGCAGTTCTTC. Protein sequence: CVSSPGRLSFYNEQFF.

About this clonotype: A much larger clone is a single base away; this may be a read error. This sequence joins TRBV5-1 and TRBJ2-2; 7 bases are a match to TRBD2. CDR3 size: 17 residues. With 3 bases clipped from V and 8 bases from J, the junction kept 16 bases outside the gene matches. CDR1 is SGHRS, CDR2 YFSETQ, per germline. The DNA for the CDR3 is TGCGCCAGCAGCTGGAGCCTAGCGGAACCGAACATGGGGGAGCTGTTTTTT. As protein: CASSWSLAEPNMGELFF.